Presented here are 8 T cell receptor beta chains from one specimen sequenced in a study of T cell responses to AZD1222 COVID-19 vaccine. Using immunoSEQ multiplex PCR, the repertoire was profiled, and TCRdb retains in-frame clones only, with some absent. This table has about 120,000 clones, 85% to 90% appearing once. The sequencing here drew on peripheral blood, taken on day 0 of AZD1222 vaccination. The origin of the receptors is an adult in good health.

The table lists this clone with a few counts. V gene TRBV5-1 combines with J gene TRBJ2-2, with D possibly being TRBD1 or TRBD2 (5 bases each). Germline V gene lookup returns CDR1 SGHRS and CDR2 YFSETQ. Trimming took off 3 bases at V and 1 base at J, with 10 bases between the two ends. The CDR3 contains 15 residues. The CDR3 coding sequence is TGCGCCAGCAGCTCCGGGGCGATGAACACCGGGGAGCTGTTTTTT. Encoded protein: CASSSGAMNTGELFF. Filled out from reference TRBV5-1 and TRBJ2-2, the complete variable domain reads KAGVTQTPRYLIKTRGQQVTLSCSPISGHRSVSWYQQTPGQGLQFLFEYFSETQRNKGNFPGRFSGRQFSNSRSEMNVSTLELGDSALYLCASSSGAMNTGELFFGEGSRLTVL.

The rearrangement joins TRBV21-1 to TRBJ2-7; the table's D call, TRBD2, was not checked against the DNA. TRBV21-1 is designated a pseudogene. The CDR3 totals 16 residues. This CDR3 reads CASSKKGGTGNGEQYF. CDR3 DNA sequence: TGTGCCAGCAGCAAAAAGGGGGGGACGGGAAACGGCGAGCAGTACTTC.

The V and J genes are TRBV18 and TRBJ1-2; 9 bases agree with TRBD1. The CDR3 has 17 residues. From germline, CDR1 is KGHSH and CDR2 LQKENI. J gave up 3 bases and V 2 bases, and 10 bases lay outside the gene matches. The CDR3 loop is CASSPTGTGHLDYGYTF. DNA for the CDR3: TGTGCCAGCTCACCAACCGGGACAGGGCACCTCGACTATGGCTACACCTTC.

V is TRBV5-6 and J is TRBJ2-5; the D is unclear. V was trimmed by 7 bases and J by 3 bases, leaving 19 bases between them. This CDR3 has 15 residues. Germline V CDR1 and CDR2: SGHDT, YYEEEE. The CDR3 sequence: CASGRKVTLKETQYF. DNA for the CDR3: TGTGCCAGCGGACGAAAGGTTACCCTAAAAGAGACCCAGTACTTC.

In DNA, the CDR3 is TGTGCCAGCAGCCCCCTGGTCCCAAGTTCGGGAAAACTGTTTTTT. As protein: CASSPLVPSSGKLFF. The chain uses TRBV11-1 and TRBJ1-4; D not resolved. V shed 5 bases and J shed 10 bases, with 20 bases lying between them. This CDR3 contains 15 residues. Germline loops: CDR1 SGHAT, CDR2 FQDESV (reference sequence).

The DNA for the CDR3 is TGCGCCAGTAAGGCCACCTTTCGAGGTCCCTATGGCTACACCTTC. Translated, it gives CASKATFRGPYGYTF. V usage is TRBV5-1 and J usage is TRBJ1-2, with D unresolved. CDR3 length: 15 amino acids. The ends were cut back, 8 bases at V and 4 bases at J, with 21 bases in the middle. Germline lookup yields CDR1 SGHRS and CDR2 YFSETQ.

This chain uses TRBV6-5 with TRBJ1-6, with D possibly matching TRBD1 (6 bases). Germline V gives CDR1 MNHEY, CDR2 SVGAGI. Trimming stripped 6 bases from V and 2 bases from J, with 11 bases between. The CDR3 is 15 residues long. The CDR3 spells CASRIRGTYNSPLHF. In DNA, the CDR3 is TGTGCCAGCAGAATCAGGGGCACCTATAATTCACCCCTCCACTTT.

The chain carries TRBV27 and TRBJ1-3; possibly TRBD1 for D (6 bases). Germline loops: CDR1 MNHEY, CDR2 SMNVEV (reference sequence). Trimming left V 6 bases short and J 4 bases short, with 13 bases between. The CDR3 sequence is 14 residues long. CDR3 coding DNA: TGTGCCAGCAGCATCAGGGGTCCCGGAAACACCATATATTTT. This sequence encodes CASSIRGPGNTIYF.